This T cell receptor beta chain was captured in a study of beta chain features in type 1 diabetes (dated by TCRdb to 2016 to 2019). With regard to the full study: Mean age, gender distribution, total cell number and subset yield were not different between patients and healthy donors. Across all samples, some 99 million sorted cells were examined, and cell number per subset correlated strongly with RNA yield. In the study, recently diagnosed type 1 diabetes patients and matched healthy donors were compared on the TCRB repertoires of their sorted circulating CD4+ T cell subsets. Naive and central memory subsets were obtained from all 28 donors, but regulatory and stem cell-like memory subsets were isolated from only 8 patients and 8 healthy donors. Broader findings and caveats from the paper: PCR may preferentially amplify shorter templates, but because patient and control samples were amplified and corrected together, any resulting skew would affect both groups equally. Because cDNA was sequenced instead of genomic DNA, activated cells with high expression could be over-represented, although the groups did not differ in activation or CD3 levels. Patients with type 1 diabetes made fewer insertions and deleted more nucleotides at VDJ recombination sites, implying thymic rearrangement abnormalities. Because the HLA sub-analyses included only small numbers of individuals, any influence of HLA type on TCRB rearrangement was left unresolved. Naive, central memory and regulatory TCRB repertoires appeared to be more similar among patients than among healthy donors. Type 1 diabetes patients showed a moderate but significant shortening of TCRB CDR3 length in all four CD4+ subsets.

Each donor gave one peripheral blood draw, approximately 100 mL on average, collected into heparinised tubes. Naive, central memory, regulatory and stem cell-like memory CD4+ T cells were sorted on a BD FACSAria II using a panel including CD45RO, CCR7, CD25, CD127, CD95 and CD27. Purity was above 95% for every sorted population. PBMCs were isolated immediately by Lymphoprep density gradient centrifugation and stained directly without culture. So that batch effects would be minimized, each experiment stained and sorted samples in pairs, pairing one healthy donor with one patient. The germline ends are 8 bases apart after V is trimmed by 2 bases and J by 0 bases. From the cysteine through the phenylalanine, the CDR3 covers 16 amino acids. Solely the CDR3 DNA is kept, with 48 bases framed from the first base. This clone was detected a few times. No antigen is known for it. The record has no base qualities; no much larger clone is one base away.

The High Capacity cDNA Reverse Transcription Kit was used to reverse transcribe all of the isolated RNA, meaning that expressed TCRB transcripts were what got sequenced. Deep immunoSEQ sequencing was performed on naive, central memory and regulatory T cell samples, with an average of around 3.4 million total reads per sample. After sorted cells were lysed in RLT buffer, RNA was extracted with DNase-treated RNeasy Micro or Mini kits, with the choice depending on cell number. To prevent cross-contamination, each cell subset was processed individually, whereas patient and healthy donor samples were processed jointly. Using the immunoSEQ multiplex PCR, TCRB sequences were amplified from cDNA into 87-bp fragments spanning the CDR3 region. Sequencing of the amplicons was done on the Illumina HiSeq platform. Per the authors' processing: Synthetic template baselines were used to correct PCR bias computationally, reads within Hamming distance 2 were collapsed, and singletons that could not be merged were discarded. Reads were aligned against IMGT to assign V, D and J genes, CDR3 length and insertions or deletions at six rearrangement sites. Within each subset, clonotype counts were normalized to the number of sorted cells before true diversity and Gini coefficients were calculated with the tcR R package. The overlap coefficient, calculated on TCRB nucleotide sequences, was used to quantify repertoire sharing. TCRdb's version of the immuneACCESS table is confined to in-frame rearrangements and falls short of the full clone set. An unresolved V gene accounts for under half of the shortfall where checked; the remainder is of unknown origin. D and trimming were read from the DNA, whereas the V and J calls and clone size are those reported in that table. In this sample the table shows 150,000 to 160,000 clones, 11% of which occur a single time. Of the sample, about 2.1% is held by the ten largest clones.

Sequencing was carried out using central memory CD4+ T cells from blood. The TCR sequence derives from a young man in good health. The chain links TRBV23-1 with TRBJ2-6, with a tentative D call of TRBD1 or TRBD2, each matching 5 bases. TRBV23-1 is reported as an ORF; its role is uncertain. The CDR3 corresponds to CASSQGTYSGANVLTF. The DNA is TGCGCCAGCAGTCAAGGGACCTACTCTGGGGCCAACGTCCTGACTTTC.